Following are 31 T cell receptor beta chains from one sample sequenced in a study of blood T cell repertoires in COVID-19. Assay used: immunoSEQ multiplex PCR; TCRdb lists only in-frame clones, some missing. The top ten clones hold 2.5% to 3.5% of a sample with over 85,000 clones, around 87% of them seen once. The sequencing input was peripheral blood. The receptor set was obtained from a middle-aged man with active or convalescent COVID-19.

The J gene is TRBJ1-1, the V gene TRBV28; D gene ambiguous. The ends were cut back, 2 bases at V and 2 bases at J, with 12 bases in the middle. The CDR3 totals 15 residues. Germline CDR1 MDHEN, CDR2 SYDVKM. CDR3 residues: CASSLEQAQNTEAFF. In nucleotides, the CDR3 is TGTGCCAGCAGTTTAGAGCAGGCCCAAAACACTGAAGCTTTCTTT.

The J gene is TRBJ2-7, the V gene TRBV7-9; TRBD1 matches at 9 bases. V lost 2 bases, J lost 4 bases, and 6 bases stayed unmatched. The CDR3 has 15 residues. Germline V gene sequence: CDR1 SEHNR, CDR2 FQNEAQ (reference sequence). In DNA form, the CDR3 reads TGTGCCAGCAGCTTAAACCCGGGACAGGGTTACGAGCAGTACTTC. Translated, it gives CASSLNPGQGYEQYF.

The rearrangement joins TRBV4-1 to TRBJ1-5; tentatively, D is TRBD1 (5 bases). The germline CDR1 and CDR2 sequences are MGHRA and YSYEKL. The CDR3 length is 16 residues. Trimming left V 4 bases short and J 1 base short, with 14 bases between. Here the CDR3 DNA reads TGCGCCAGCAGCCCCGGCGGGGGGTTGAGCAATCAGCCCCAGCATTTT. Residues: CASSPGGGLSNQPQHF.

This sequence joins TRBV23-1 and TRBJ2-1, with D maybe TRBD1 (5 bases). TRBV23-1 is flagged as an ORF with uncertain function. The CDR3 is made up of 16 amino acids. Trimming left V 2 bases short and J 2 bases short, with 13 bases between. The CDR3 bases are TGCGCCAGCAGTCAACAGCAGGGCAACACCTACAATGAGCAGTTCTTC. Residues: CASSQQQGNTYNEQFF.

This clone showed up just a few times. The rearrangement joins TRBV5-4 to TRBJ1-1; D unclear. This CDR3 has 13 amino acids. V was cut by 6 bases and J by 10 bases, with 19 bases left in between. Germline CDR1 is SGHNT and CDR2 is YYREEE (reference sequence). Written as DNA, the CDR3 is TGTGCCAGCACCCGGTCCTTGGCAGAGGGAGCTTTCTTT. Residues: CASTRSLAEGAFF.

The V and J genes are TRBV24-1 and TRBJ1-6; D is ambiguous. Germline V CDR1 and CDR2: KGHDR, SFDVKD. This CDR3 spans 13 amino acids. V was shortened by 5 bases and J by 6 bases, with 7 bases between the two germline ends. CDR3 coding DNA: TGTGCCACCAGTGGTAGCAGTAATTCACCCCTCCACTTT. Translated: CATSGSSNSPLHF.

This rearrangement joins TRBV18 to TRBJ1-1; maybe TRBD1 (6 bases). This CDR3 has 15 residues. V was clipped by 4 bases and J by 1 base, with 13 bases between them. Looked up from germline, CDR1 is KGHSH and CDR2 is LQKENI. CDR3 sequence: CASSRTGQQNTEAFF. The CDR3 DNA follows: TGTGCCAGCTCACGTACCGGACAGCAGAACACTGAAGCTTTCTTT.

The CDR3 region has the DNA TGTGCCAGCAGGGGGACAGGGGAAAAAGAGACCCAGTACTTC. Protein: CASRGTGEKETQYF. V and J are TRBV3-1 (or the pseudogene TRBV3-2) and TRBJ2-5, with 10 positions matching TRBD1. V shed 6 bases and J 3 bases; nucleotides not matched to a gene: 4. There are 14 residues in the CDR3. CDR1 and CDR2 (germline): LGHDT, YNNKEL (reference sequence).

Here the CDR3 reads CAGDFHGYTF. The DNA of the CDR3 is TGTGCCGGGGACTTCCATGGCTACACCTTC. The chain has TRBV19 and TRBJ1-2, with D maybe TRBD1 (5 bases). V lost 11 bases and J 6 bases, leaving 10 bases between the germline ends. The CDR3 totals 10 residues. Germline loops: CDR1 LNHDA, CDR2 SQIVND (reference sequence).

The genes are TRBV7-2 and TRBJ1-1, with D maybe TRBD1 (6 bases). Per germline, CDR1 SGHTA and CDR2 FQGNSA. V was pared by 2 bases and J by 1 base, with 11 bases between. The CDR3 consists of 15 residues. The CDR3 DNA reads TGTGCCAGCAGCTTACTTCCGGGACAGAACACTGAAGCTTTCTTT. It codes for CASSLLPGQNTEAFF.

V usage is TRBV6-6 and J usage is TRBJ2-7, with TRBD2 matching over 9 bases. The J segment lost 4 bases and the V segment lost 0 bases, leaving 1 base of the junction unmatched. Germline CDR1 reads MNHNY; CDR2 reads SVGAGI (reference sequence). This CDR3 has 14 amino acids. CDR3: CASSYSRGGYEQYF. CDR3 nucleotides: TGTGCCAGCAGTTACTCGCGGGGGGGTTACGAGCAGTACTTC.

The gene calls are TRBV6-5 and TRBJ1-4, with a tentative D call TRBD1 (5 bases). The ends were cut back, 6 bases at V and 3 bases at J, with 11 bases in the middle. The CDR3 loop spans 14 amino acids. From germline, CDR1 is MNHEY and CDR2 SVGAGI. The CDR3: CASSSGLANEKLFF. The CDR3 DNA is TGTGCCAGCAGCTCGGGACTGGCTAATGAAAAACTGTTTTTT.

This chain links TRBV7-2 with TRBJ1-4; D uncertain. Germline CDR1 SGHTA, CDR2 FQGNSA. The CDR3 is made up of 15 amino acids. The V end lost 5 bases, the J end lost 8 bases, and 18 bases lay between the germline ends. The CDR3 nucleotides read TGTGCCAGCAGCCCCCACCAAACCGGGGTGGAAAAACTGTTTTTT. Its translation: CASSPHQTGVEKLFF.

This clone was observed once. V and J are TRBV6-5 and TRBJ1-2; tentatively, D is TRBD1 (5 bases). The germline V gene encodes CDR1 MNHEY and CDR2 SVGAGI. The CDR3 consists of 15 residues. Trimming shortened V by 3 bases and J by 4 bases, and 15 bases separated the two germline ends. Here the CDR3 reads CASSYGPTDSYGYTF. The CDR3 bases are TGTGCCAGCAGTTATGGGCCGACAGATTCCTATGGCTACACCTTC.

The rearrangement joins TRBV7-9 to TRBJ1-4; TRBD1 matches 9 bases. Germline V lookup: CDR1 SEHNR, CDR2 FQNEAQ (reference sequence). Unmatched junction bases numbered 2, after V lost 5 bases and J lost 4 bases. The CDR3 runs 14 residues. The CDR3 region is CASSVGQGNEKLFF. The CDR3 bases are TGTGCCAGCAGCGTGGGACAGGGTAATGAAAAACTGTTTTTT.

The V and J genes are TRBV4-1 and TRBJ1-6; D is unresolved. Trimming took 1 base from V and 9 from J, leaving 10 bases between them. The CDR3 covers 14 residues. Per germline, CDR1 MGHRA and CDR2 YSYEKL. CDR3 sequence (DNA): TGCGCCAGCAGCCAAGGAGGGAGGGTTTCACCCCTCCACTTT. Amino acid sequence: CASSQGGRVSPLHF.

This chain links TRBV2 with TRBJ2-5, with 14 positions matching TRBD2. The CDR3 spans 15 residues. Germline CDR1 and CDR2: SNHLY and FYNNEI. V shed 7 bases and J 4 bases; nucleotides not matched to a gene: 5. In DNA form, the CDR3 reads TGTGCCAGCATTACAGGACTAGCGGGGGGAGAGACCCAGTACTTC. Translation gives CASITGLAGGETQYF.

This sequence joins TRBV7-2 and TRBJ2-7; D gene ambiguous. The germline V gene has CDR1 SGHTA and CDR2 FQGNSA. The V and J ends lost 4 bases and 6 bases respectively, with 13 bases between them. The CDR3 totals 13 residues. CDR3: CASSSYLGPEQYF. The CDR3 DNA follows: TGTGCCAGCAGCTCCTACCTAGGTCCCGAGCAGTACTTC.

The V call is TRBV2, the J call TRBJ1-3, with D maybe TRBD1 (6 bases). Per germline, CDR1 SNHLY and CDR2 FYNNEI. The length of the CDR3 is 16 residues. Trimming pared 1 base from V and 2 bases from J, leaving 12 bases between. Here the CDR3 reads CASSEGGGKAGNTIYF. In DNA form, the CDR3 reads TGTGCCAGCAGTGAAGGGGGGGGCAAGGCTGGAAACACCATATATTTT.

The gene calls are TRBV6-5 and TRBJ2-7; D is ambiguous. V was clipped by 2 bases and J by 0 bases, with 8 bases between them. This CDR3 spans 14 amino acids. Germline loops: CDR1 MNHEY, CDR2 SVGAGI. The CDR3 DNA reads TGTGCCAGCAGTTACGAGGCCAGCTCCTACGAGCAGTACTTC. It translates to CASSYEASSYEQYF.

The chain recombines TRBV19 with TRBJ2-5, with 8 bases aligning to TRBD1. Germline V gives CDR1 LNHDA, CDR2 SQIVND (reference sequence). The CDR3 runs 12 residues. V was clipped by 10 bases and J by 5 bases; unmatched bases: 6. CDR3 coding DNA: TGTGCCACCGAGGACAGGGTTGAGACCCAGTACTTC. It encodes CATEDRVETQYF. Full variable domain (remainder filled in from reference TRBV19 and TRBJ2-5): DGGITQSPKYLFRKEGQNVTLSCEQNLNHDAMYWYRQDPGQGLRLIYYSQIVNDFQKGDIAEGYSVSREKKESFPLTVTSAQKNPTAFYLCATEDRVETQYFGPGTRLLVL.

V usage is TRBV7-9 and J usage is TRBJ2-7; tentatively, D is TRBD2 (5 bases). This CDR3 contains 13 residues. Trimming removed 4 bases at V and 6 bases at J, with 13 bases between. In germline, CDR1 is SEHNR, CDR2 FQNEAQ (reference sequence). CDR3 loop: CASSSTMSGEQYF. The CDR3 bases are TGTGCCAGCAGCTCGACTATGTCCGGCGAGCAGTACTTC.

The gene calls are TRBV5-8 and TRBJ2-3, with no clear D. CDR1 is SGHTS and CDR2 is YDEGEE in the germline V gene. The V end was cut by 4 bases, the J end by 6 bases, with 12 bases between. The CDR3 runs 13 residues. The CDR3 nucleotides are TGTGCCAGCAGCCAGAGGCCCACCGATACGCAGTATTTT. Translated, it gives CASSQRPTDTQYF.

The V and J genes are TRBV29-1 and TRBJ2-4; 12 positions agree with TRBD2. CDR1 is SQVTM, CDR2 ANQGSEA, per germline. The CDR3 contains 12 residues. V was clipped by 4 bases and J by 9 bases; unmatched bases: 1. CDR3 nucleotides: TGCAGCGTTGCTAGCGGGGGGGGCATTCAGTACTTC. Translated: CSVASGGGIQYF.

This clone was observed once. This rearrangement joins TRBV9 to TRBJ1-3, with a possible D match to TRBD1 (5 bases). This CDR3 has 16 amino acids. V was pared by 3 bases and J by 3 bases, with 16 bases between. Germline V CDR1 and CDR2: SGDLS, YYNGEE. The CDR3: CASSDGRVVGGNTIYF. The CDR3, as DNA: TGTGCCAGCAGCGACGGCAGGGTGGTTGGTGGAAACACCATATATTTT.

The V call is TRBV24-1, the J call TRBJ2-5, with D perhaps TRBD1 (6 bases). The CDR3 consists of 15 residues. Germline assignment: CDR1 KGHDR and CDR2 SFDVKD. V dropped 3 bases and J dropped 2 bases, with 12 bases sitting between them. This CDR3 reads CATSDPGQIQETQYF. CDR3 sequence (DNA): TGTGCCACCAGTGATCCCGGACAGATACAAGAGACCCAGTACTTC.

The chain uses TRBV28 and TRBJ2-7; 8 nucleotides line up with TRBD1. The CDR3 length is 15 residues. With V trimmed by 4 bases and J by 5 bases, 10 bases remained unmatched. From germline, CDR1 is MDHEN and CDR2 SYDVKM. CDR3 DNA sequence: TGTGCCAGCAGTTCCTTCTCCCTGACAGGGGACGAGCAGTACGTC. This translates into CASSSFSLTGDEQYV.

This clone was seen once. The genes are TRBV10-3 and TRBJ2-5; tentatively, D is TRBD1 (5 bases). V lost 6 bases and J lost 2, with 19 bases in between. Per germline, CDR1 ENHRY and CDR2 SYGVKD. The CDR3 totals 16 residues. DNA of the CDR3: TGTGCCATCAGATCCGATTGGACCGACAGACAAGAGACCCAGTACTTC. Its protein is CAIRSDWTDRQETQYF.

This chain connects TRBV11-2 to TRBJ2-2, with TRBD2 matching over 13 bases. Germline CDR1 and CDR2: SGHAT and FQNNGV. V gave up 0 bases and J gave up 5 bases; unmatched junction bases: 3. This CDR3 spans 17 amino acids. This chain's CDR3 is CASSLETSGGRTGELFF. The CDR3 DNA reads TGTGCCAGCAGCTTAGAGACTAGCGGGGGGAGAACCGGGGAGCTGTTTTTT.

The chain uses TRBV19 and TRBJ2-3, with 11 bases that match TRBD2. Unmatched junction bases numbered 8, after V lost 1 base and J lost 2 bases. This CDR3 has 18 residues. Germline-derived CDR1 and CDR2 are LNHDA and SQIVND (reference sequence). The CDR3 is CASSIGLLAGDLTDTQYF. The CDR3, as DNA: TGTGCCAGTAGTATAGGGTTACTAGCGGGGGACCTCACAGATACGCAGTATTTT.

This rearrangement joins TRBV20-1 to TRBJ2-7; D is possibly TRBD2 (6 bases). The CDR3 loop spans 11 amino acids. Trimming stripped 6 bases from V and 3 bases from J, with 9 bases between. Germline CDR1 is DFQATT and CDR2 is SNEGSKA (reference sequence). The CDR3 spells CSAEGIYEQYF. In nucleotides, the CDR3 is TGCAGTGCGGAGGGAATCTACGAGCAGTACTTC.